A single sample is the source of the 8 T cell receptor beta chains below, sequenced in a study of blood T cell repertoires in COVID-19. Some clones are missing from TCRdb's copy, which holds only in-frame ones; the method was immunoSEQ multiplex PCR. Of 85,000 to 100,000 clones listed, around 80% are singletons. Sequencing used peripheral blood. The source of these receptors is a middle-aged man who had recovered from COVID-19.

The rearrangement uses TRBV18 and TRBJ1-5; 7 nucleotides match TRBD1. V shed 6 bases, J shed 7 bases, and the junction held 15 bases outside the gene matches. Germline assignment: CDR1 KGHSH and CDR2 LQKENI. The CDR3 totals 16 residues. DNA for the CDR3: TGTGCCAGCTCTCCAAATCATGGACAGGCCGGCCAGCCCCAGCATTTT. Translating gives CASSPNHGQAGQPQHF. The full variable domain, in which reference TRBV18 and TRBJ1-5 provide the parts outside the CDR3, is NAGVMQNPRHLVRRRGQEARLRCSPMKGHSHVYWYRQLPEEGLKFMVYLQKENIIDESGMPKERFSAEFPKEGPSILRIQQVVRGDSAAYFCASSPNHGQAGQPQHFGDGTRLSIL.

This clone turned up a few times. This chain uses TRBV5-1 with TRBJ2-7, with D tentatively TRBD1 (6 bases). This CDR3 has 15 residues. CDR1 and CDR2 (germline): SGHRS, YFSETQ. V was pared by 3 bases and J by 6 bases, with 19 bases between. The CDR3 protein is CASSSHRDTIGEQYF. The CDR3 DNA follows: TGCGCCAGCAGCTCCCACAGGGACACAATAGGCGAGCAGTACTTC.

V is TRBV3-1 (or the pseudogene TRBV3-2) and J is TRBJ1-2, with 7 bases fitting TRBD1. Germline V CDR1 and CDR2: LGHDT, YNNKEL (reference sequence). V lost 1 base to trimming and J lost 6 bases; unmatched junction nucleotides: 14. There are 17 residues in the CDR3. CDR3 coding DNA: TGTGCCAGCAGCCAAGTAATATCCAGGGGGTCGCGAAATGGCTACACCTTC. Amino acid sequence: CASSQVISRGSRNGYTF.

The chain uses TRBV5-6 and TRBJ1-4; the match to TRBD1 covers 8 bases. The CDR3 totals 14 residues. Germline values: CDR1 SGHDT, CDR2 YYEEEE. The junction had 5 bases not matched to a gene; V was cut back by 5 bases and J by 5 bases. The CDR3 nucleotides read TGTGCCAGCAGTTGGGACAGGACAAATGAAAAACTGTTTTTT. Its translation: CASSWDRTNEKLFF. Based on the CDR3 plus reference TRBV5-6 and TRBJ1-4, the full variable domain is DAGVTQSPTHLIKTRGQQVTLRCSPKSGHDTVSWYQQALGQGPQFIFQYYEEEERQRGNFPDRFSGHQFPNYSSELNVNALLLGDSALYLCASSWDRTNEKLFFGSGTQLSVL.

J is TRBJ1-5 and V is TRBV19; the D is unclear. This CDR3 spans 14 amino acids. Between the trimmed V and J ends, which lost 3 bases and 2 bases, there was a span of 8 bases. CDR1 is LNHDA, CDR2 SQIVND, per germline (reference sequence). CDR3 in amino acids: CASSISQGNQPQHF. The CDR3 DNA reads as TGTGCCAGTAGTATTAGTCAGGGCAATCAGCCCCAGCATTTT.

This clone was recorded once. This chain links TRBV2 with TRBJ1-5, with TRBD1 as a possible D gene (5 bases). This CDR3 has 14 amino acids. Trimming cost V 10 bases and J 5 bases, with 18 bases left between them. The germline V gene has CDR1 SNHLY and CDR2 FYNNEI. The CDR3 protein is CATAIWGEHQPQHF. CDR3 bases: TGTGCCACCGCCATTTGGGGGGAACATCAGCCCCAGCATTTT.

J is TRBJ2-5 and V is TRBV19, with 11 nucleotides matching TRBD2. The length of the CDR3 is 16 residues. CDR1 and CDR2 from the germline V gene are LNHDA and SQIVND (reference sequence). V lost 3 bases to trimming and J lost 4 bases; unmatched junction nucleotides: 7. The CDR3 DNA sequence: TGTGCCAGTAGTATTTCGCTAGCGGGAGGTGTAGAGACCCAGTACTTC. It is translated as CASSISLAGGVETQYF.

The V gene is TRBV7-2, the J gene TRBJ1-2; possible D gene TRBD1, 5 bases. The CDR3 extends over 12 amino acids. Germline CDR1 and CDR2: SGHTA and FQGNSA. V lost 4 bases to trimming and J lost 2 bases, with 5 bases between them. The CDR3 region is CASSSGNYGYTF. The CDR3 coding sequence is TGTGCCAGCAGCTCAGGGAACTATGGCTACACCTTC.